This TCR beta chain came from a study of T cells in placental villitis. For the study in its entirety: Two control placentae came from preterm deliveries but showed no significant pathology on examination. Placental TCR-beta repertoires were compared across villitis of unknown etiology, gestational-age-matched unaffected controls, and infectious villitis in order to test an allograft-versus-infection hypothesis. General study outcomes and caveats: Bulk tissue sequencing could not distinguish helper, regulatory or cytotoxic T cells, nor maternal versus fetal T cells, and excluded gamma-delta receptors. Villitis of unknown etiology placentae showed higher clonality than controls (median roughly 0.054 versus 0.0055, p=0.0025), indicating clonal expansion. CMV-specific clone frequencies were higher in infectious CMV cases than in villitis of unknown etiology (approximately 0.01 vs 0.00094), which did not differ from controls. Because the paraffin blocks included small amounts of decidua, some of the captured T cells, particularly in controls, may have been decidual rather than villous infiltrates.

The immunoSEQ v4 bias-controlled multiplex PCR assay, performed blinded to group allocation, was used to amplify TCR-beta CDR3 regions from genomic DNA. To estimate nucleated cell and T cell quantities per sample, reference gene primers were included together with the TCR-beta primers. Sequencing of the libraries was performed on an Illumina MiSeq with a 100-cycle paired-end protocol. The study's processing was this. Diversity and richness were calculated in immunoSEQ Analyzer software, with richness determined by iChao1 and clonality derived from Pielou evenness and Shannon diversity (0-1, with higher values meaning less diverse). CDR3 amino acid sequences together with V/J genes were queried against VDJdb for CMV, EBV and influenza A specificities, with confidence 3 and substitution 2 applied. The Morisita-Horn index was used to assess how much TCR-beta amino acid clonotypes overlapped between the villitis of unknown etiology, infectious villitis and control repertoires. Drawn from immuneACCESS, this table holds only the in-frame rearrangements with V and J called that TCRdb kept. Clones are partly lost; checked studies trace under half to an unresolved V gene and leave the rest unexplained. Clone size and the V and J calls come from that table; the DNA yielded D and trimming. The sample records fewer than 600 clones, 98% of which are singletons. The leading ten clones occupy around 3.5% of the sample.

From the germline V gene, CDR1 is SGDLS and CDR2 is YYNGEE. The CDR3 spans 12 residues, from the cysteine through the phenylalanine. This entry keeps only the CDR3 DNA: 36 bases, framed from base 1. V lost 3 bases and J lost 7 bases; the stretch between them is 10 bases long. Approximately ten control placentae without villitis were matched to the villitis of unknown etiology cases by gestational age at delivery. After delivery, the placentae were collected and evaluated both grossly and histologically, and only then was archival tissue selected. Five 10-micron scrolls were cut from each FFPE block, and DNA was isolated using the AllPrep DNA/RNA FFPE Tissue kit. NanoDrop was used to check DNA concentration and purity, while a Bioanalyzer was used to assess RNA quality. A remark on this clone: Which antigen it targets is not known. Qualities for individual bases were not recorded, and no much larger clone is one base off.

The rearrangement combines TRBV9 with TRBJ1-2; the D gene is unclear. Sequenced input: placental tissue containing maternal and fetal cells. The receptor was isolated from a human donor in good health; the placental T cells may come from both mother and fetus. The CDR3 region: CASSGEDGGYTF. DNA sequence: TGTGCCAGCAGCGGTGAGGACGGTGGCTACACCTTC.